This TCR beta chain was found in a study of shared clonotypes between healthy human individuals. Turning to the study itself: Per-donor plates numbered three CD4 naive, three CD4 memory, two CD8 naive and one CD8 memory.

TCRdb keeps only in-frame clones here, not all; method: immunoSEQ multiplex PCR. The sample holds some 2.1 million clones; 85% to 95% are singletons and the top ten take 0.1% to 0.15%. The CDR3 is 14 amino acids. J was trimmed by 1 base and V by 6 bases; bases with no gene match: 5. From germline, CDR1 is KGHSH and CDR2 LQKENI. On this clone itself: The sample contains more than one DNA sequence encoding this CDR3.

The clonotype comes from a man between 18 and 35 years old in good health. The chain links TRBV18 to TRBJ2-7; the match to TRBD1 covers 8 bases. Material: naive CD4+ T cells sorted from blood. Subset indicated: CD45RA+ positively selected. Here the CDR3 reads CASSGDRSSYEQYF. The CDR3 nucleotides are TGTGCCAGCTCTGGGGACAGGTCTTCCTACGAGCAGTACTTC. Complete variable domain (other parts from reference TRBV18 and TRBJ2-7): NAGVMQNPRHLVRRRGQEARLRCSPMKGHSHVYWYRQLPEEGLKFMVYLQKENIIDESGMPKERFSAEFPKEGPSILRIQQVVRGDSAAYFCASSGDRSSYEQYFGPGTRLTVT.